This T cell receptor beta chain appears in the sequencing data of a study of CD8 T cells in ankylosing spondylitis (dated by TCRdb to the late 2010s). Study-wide context: The study profiled T cell receptor beta repertoires in healthy donors and ankylosing spondylitis patients to find disease-linked TCR variants. Peripheral blood was sampled, and synovial fluid was additionally collected from ankylosing spondylitis patients. The full study cohort was made up of 25 ankylosing spondylitis patients and more than 90 healthy donors. Summary of the overall study and its limitations: The disease-linked clones were reported to be significantly enriched in matched synovial fluid samples from ankylosing spondylitis patients. A TCR beta motif made up of roughly eight highly homologous amino acid variants appeared to be characteristic of blood from ankylosing spondylitis patients. Some motif variants had previously been reported in the synovial fluid and blood of reactive arthritis patients, which suggests shared mechanisms of disease initiation. In peripheral blood, the disease-linked clones were found at relatively low frequencies and had a CD8+ phenotype.

TCRdb shows the sequencer as Illumina HiSeq 2500. TCR beta libraries were prepared by quantitative 5'-RACE with molecular barcodes. The original pipeline was this. A new computational method, built on a probabilistic model of VDJ rearrangement, was used to identify disease-linked TCR variants. In TCRdb, the public reads were trimmed at Q25 with fastp and aligned with MiXCR, with productive beta chains retained. One record per CDR3 amino acid sequence lists the most common genes and DNA. These V and J calls derive from TCRdb rather than the authors' analysis. The sample table shows 180,000 or so distinct CDR3 sequences, and more than 9% are seen once. The ten largest make up approximately 32% of the sample. The CDR3 measures 12 amino acids from cysteine to phenylalanine. The only DNA kept is the CDR3, 36 bases in frame from the first base. The trim is 6 bases for V and 8 bases for J, with a gap of 13 bases between the germline ends. Taken from the germline V gene, the CDR1 and CDR2 loops are MNHEY and SVGAGI.

This clonotype showed up many times. Its target antigen remains unknown. No qualities accompany the bases; no much larger clone lies one base away. The chain uses TRBV6-5 and TRBJ1-2; no D gene can be assigned with confidence. The TCR comes from a male donor with ankylosing spondylitis or in good health (not recorded which). The sequenced material came from blood, either unsorted or a sorted T cell fraction (not recorded which). The DNA sequence is given as TGTGCCAGCAGCAGACCCTCTGGAGGCTACACCTTC. This codes for CASSRPSGGYTF.